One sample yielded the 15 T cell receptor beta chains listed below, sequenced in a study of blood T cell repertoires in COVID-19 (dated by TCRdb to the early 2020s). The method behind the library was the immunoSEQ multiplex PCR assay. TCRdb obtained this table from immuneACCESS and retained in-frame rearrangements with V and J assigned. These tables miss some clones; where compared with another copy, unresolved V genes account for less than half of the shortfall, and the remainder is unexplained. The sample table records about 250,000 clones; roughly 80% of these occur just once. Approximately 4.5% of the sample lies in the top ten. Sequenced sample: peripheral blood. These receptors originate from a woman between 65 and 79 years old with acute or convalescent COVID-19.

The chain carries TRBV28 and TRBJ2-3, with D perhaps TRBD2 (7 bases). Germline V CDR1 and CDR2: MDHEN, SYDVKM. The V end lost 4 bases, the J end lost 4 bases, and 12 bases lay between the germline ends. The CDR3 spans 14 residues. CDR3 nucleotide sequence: TGTGCCAGCAGTTCCTCGGGGGGCTCAGATACGCAGTATTTT. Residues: CASSSSGGSDTQYF. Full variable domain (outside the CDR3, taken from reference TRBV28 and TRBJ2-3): DVKVTQSSRYLVKRTGEKVFLECVQDMDHENMFWYRQDPGLGLRLIYFSYDVKMKEKGDIPEGYSVSREKKERFSLILESASTNQTSMYLCASSSSGGSDTQYFGPGTRLTVL.

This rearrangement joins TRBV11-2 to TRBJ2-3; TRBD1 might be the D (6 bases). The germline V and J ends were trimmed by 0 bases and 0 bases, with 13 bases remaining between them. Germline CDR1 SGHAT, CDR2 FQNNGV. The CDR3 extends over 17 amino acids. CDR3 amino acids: CASSLDTYRVSTDTQYF. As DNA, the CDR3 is TGTGCCAGCAGCTTAGACACCTACAGGGTTAGCACAGATACGCAGTATTTT.

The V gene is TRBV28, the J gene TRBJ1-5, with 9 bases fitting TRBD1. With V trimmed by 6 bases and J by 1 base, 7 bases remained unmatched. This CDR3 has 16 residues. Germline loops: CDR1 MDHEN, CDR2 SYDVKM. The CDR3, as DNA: TGTGCCAGCAGCAAAGGGACAGGGATCAGCAATCAGCCCCAGCATTTT. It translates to CASSKGTGISNQPQHF.

CDR3 DNA: TGTGCCAGCAGCCTAACCGACGGGGGACTCTCTGGAAACACCATATATTTT. Encoded protein: CASSLTDGGLSGNTIYF. The rearrangement joins TRBV11-2 to TRBJ1-3, with a tentative D call TRBD1 (5 bases). Germline CDR1 is SGHAT and CDR2 is FQNNGV. V dropped 5 bases and J dropped 0 bases, with 17 bases sitting between them. The CDR3 has 17 amino acids.

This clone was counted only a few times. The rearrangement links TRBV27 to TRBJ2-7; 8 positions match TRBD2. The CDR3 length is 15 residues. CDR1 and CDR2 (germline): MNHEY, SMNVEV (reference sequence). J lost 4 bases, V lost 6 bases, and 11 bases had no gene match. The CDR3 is CASSLGFGGGYEQYF. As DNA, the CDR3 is TGTGCCAGCAGCTTAGGGTTCGGGGGGGGATACGAGCAGTACTTC.

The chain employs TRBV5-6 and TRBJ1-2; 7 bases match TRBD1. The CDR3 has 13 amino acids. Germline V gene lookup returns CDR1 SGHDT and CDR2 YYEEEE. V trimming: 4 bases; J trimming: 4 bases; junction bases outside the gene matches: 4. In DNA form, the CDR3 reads TGTGCCAGCAGCCCGACAGGGACCTATGGCTACACCTTC. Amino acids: CASSPTGTYGYTF.

CDR3 sequence (DNA): TGTGCCACCTATTCAACAGGTACTGATGTCGTGAGCACTGAAGCTTTCTTT. Its translation: CATYSTGTDVVSTEAFF. The V gene is TRBV10-3, the J gene TRBJ1-1; possibly TRBD1 for D (5 bases). This CDR3 contains 17 residues. From germline, CDR1 is ENHRY and CDR2 SYGVKD. V was pared by 10 bases and J by 4 bases, with 28 bases between.

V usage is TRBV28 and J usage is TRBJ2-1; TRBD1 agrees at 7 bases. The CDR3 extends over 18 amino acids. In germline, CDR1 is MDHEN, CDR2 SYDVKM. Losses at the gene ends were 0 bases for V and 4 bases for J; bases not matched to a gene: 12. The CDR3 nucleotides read TGTGCCAGCAGTTTATGGGGGACAGCCTCCCGCGATTACAATGAGCAGTTCTTC. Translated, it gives CASSLWGTASRDYNEQFF.

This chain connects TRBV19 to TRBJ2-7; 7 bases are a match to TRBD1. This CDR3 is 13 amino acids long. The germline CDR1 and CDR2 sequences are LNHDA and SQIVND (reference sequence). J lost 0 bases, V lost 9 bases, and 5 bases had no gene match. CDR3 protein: CASSGGISYEQYF. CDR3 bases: TGTGCCAGCTCAGGGGGAATCTCCTACGAGCAGTACTTC. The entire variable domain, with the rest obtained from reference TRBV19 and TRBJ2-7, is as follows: DGGITQSPKYLFRKEGQNVTLSCEQNLNHDAMYWYRQDPGQGLRLIYYSQIVNDFQKGDIAEGYSVSREKKESFPLTVTSAQKNPTAFYLCASSGGISYEQYFGPGTRLTVT.

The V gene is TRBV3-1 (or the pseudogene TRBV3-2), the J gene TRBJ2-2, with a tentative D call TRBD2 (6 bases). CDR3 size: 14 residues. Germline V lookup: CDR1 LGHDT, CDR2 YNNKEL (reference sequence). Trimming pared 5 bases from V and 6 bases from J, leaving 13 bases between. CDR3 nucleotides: TGTGCCAGCAGCTTAGGAGGGGCGCCCGGGGAGCTGTTTTTT. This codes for CASSLGGAPGELFF.

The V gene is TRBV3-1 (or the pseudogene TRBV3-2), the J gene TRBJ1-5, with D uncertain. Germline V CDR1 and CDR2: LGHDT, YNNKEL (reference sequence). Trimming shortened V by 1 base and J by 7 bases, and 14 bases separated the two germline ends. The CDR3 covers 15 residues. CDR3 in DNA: TGTGCCAGCAGCCAAGGAGGGTTCCCTTTGCAGCCCCAGCATTTT. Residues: CASSQGGFPLQPQHF.

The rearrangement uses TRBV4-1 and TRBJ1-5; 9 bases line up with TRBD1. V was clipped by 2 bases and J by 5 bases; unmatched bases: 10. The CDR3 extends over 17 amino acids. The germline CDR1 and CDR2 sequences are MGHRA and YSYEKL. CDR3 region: CASSQTRGGTGYQPQHF. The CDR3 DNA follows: TGCGCCAGCAGCCAAACACGGGGCGGGACAGGGTATCAGCCCCAGCATTTT.

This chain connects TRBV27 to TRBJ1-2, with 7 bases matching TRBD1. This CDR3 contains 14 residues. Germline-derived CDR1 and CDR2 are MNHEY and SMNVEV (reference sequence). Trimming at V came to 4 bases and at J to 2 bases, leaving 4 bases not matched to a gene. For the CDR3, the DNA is TGTGCCAGCAGTTCCATGACAGGGAACTATGGCTACACCTTC. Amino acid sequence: CASSSMTGNYGYTF.

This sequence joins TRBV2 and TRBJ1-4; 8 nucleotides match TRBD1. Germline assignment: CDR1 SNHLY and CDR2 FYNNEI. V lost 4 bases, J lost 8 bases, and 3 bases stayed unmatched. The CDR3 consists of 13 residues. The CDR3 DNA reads TGTGCCAGCAGTGGACAGGGGACGGAAAAACTGTTTTTT. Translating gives CASSGQGTEKLFF.

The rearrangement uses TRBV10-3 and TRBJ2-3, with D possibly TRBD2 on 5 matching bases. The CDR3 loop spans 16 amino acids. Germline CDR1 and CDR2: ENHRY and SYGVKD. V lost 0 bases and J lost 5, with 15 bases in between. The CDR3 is CAISESVILEGDTQYF. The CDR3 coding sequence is TGTGCCATCAGTGAGTCGGTCATCCTCGAGGGAGATACGCAGTATTTT.